The present entry profiles one T cell receptor beta chain with its context. Its antigen remains unknown. The CDR3 runs 13 residues. With 1 base removed from V and 6 bases from J, the gap between germline ends came to 8 bases. Germline V gives CDR1 SGHKS, CDR2 YYEKEE (reference sequence). These data belong to a study of cytomegalovirus exposure and HLA in healthy donors. Study-wide background: Early released data had about 85 million unique TCRs, all coming from HLA-typed donors.

Study conclusions and caveats: With later analysis, a missense DCLRE1C variant became linked to TCR beta V- and J-gene trimming.

A multiplex PCR was run with 60 Vbeta primers and 13 Jbeta primers. As originally analysed: The count from a later analysis was some 80 million unique TCR beta chains, approximately 9.9 million of them shared. The table came from immunoSEQ multiplex PCR; TCRdb's copy has only in-frame clones and leaves some out. That table supplies the V and J calls and clone size; D and trimming were determined from the DNA. The table includes roughly 98,000 clones, about four fifths detected once. The chain combines TRBV5-5 with TRBJ1-5; no firm D call. The source is a female donor in good health and CMV-seropositive. Sequenced material: PBMCs. The CDR3 sequence is CASSLPAGQPQHF. For the CDR3, the DNA is TGTGCCAGCAGCTTGCCGGCGGGTCAGCCCCAGCATTTT. The full variable domain, in which reference TRBV5-5 and TRBJ1-5 provide the parts outside the CDR3, is DAGVTQSPTHLIKTRGQQVTLRCSPISGHKSVSWYQQVLGQGPQFIFQYYEKEERGRGNFPDRFSARQFPNYSSELNVNALLLGDSALYLCASSLPAGQPQHFGDGTRLSIL.